These 3 T cell receptor beta chains share one sample of origin, sequenced in a study of human T cells and chemical hapten exposure. TCRdb used MiXCR to reprocess the RACE reads, holding one entry per CDR3 protein. Of around 300,000 distinct CDR3 sequences in the sample, around 7% were seen once. Time point here: patch test 1, 2 weeks after DPC sensitization. The treatment here: therapeutic diphenylcyclopropenone sensitization with weekly scalp DPC. The sample in question was whole blood, obtained in connection with sensitization to the hapten diphenylcyclopropenone (DPC). These receptors were obtained from a woman in her late teens or twenties with alopecia areata. Some clones in this sample may be carry-over from other donors' samples.

A few counts support this clonotype. The chain combines TRBV18 with TRBJ1-1; no clear D gene. Looked up from germline, CDR1 is KGHSH and CDR2 is LQKENI. This CDR3 spans 14 amino acids. Deletions cut 3 bases from V and 1 base from J, with 9 bases between. The DNA of the CDR3 is TGTGCCAGCTCACCTGGTTACACGAACACTGAAGCTTTCTTT. It is translated as CASSPGYTNTEAFF.

This clonotype has more than one count but fewer than ten. The chain joins TRBV4-3 to TRBJ1-6; 8 bases match TRBD1. Germline CDR1 and CDR2: LGHNA and YSLEER. J was trimmed by 0 bases and V by 2 bases; bases with no gene match: 3. The CDR3 totals 17 residues. DNA for the CDR3: TGCGCCAGCAGCCAACTCGGACAGGGCTCCTATAATTCACCCCTCCACTTT. It yields the protein CASSQLGQGSYNSPLHF.

This clonotype was observed a few times. The chain is built from TRBV6-5 and TRBJ2-7; 7 nucleotides agree with TRBD1. The length of the CDR3 is 13 residues. V was clipped by 6 bases and J by 5 bases; unmatched bases: 7. Germline CDR1 reads MNHEY; CDR2 reads SVGAGI. This chain's CDR3 is CASRGTGVHEQYF. The CDR3 region has the DNA TGTGCCAGCAGGGGCACAGGGGTCCACGAGCAGTACTTC.